This T cell receptor (beta chain) is from a study of persistence of HIV-infected CD4 T cells. The V gene end was trimmed by 0 bases and the J gene end by 6 bases; junction bases not matched to a gene: 6. The CDR3 is made up of 17 amino acids. Germline CDR1 is LGHNT and CDR2 is FRNRAP. Overlapping HIV-1 Gag 15-mer peptides at approximately 0.96 ug per peptide per mL were used. CD4+ T cells upregulating both CD40 ligand and CD69 were sorted as responding cells. Donors had CD4+ T cell counts above 400 cells/uL and were CMV-seropositive. Anti-CD28/CD49d costimulation, CD40-blocking antibody and enfuvirtide were given to CD8-depleted PBMCs for roughly 20 hours. This clone was detected only once. Its antigen is not identified. This was the immunoSEQ version 4 assay in survey mode. Some clones are missing from TCRdb's copy, which holds only in-frame ones; the method was immunoSEQ multiplex PCR. The sample carries 25,000 to 35,000 clones, roughly 71% recorded once.

The chain joins TRBV12-5 to TRBJ2-2; 11 nucleotides line up with TRBD1. Specimen: CD4+ T cells sorted from PBMCs after approximately 19-hour stimulation, collected from a patient who received antiretroviral therapy. The TCR sequence derives from an adult man with HIV who was CMV-seropositive. CDR3: CASGLVLADRGPGELFF. The DNA for the CDR3 is TGTGCTAGTGGTTTGGTATTGGCGGACAGGGGGCCCGGGGAGCTGTTTTTT.